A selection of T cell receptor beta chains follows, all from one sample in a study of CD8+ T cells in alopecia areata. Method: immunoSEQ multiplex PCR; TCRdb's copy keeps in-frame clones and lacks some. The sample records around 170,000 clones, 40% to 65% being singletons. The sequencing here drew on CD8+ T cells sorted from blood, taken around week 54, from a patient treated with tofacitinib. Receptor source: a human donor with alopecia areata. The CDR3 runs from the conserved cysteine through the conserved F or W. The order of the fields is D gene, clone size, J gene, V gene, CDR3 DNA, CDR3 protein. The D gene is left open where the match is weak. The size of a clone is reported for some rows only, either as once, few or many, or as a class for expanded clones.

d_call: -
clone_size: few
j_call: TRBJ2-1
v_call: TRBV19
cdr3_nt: TGTGCCAGTGCTACCGGAGTATTCGATGAGCAGTTCTTC
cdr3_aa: CASATGVFDEQFF

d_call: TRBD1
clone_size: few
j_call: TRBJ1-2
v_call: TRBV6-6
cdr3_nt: TGTGCCAGCAGCCCAGGGGGATCACACTATGGCTACACCTTC
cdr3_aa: CASSPGGSHYGYTF

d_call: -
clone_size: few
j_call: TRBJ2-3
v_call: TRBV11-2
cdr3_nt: TGTGCCACCCGGGAAGGCACAGATACGCAGTATTTT
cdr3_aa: CATREGTDTQYF

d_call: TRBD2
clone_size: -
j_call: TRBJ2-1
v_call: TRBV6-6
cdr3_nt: TGTGCCAGCAGTTACACCCGAGCGGGGGGGAATGAGCAGTTCTTC
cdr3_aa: CASSYTRAGGNEQFF

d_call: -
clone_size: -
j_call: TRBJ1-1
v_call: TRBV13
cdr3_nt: TGTGCCAGCAGTTCAGCAACGGGCACTGAAGCTTTCTTT
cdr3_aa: CASSSATGTEAFF

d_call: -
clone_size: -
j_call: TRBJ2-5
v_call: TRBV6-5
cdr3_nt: TGTGCCAGCAGTTACTCCGCAGAACAAGAGACCCAGTACTTC
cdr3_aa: CASSYSAEQETQYF

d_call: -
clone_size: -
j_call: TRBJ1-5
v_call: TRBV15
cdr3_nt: TGTGCCACCAGCGTAGAGAATCAGCCCCAGCATTTT
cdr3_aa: CATSVENQPQHF

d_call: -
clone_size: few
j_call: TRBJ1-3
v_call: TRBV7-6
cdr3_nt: TGTGCCAGCAGCCCATCATTAGAAGGGACCAACAGCGCCATATATTTT
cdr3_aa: CASSPSLEGTNSAIYF

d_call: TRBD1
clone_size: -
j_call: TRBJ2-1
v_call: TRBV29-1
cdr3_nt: TGCAGCGTCGGGACAGGGGCTGAGCAGTTCTTC
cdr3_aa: CSVGTGAEQFF

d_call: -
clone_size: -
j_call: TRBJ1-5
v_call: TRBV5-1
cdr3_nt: TGCGCCAGCAGCCCGGGGCGAGGCCAGCCCCAGCATTTT
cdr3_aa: CASSPGRGQPQHF

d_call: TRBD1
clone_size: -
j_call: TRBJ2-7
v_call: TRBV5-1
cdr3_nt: TGCGCCAGCAGCTTGGAGGGGACAGGGGGCCACGAGCAGTACTTC
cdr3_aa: CASSLEGTGGHEQYF

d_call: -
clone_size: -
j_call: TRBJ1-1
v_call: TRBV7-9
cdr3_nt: TGTGCCAGCAGCTCCGGGACACCCCGTAGGCGAGCTTTCTTT
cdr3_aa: CASSSGTPRRRAFF